This T cell receptor beta chain was sequenced during a study of blood T cell repertoires in COVID-19. The CDR3 spans 14 residues. Trimming left V 3 bases short and J 1 base short, with 9 bases between. The V gene's germline CDR1 is MNHNS and CDR2 SASEGT. Assay used: immunoSEQ multiplex PCR; TCRdb lists only in-frame clones, some missing. The table shows about 87,000 clones, with 70% to 85% occurring only once. The TCR sequence derives from a woman aged 45-65 years with acute or convalescent COVID-19. Source material: peripheral blood. The rearrangement links TRBV6-1 to TRBJ1-1; D remains unclear. The chain's CDR3 is CASSELRGNTEAFF. CDR3 DNA: TGTGCCAGCAGTGAGCTCCGGGGGAACACTGAAGCTTTCTTT.